Included here is one T cell receptor beta chain sequence, with context. Its antigen has not been determined. No qualities accompany the bases; no much larger clone lies one base away. The sample holds other DNA sequences that translate to the same CDR3. This entry comes from a study of Ad26.COV2.S vaccination and SARS-CoV-2 variants (dated by TCRdb to 2020 to 2023). Background on the whole study: Donors in the vaccine arm were drawn from COV1001, a phase I-IIa trial of Ad26.COV2.S in healthy adults that was multicentre, randomized, double-blind and placebo-controlled. Investigators did not know the trial group allocation while performing experiments and assessing outcomes. Participants in the trial were split at random into five groups of five each, receiving low-dose or high-dose Ad26.COV2.S once or twice, or else placebo on both occasions. TCRbeta repertoire sequencing served as the tool for gauging how specific and how broad the SARS-CoV-2-reactive T cell receptors were following Ad26.COV2.S vaccination. Ad26.COV2.S was administered intramuscularly at a dose of 5x10^10 or 1x10^11 viral particles, either as one shot or as two shots given 56 days apart. The TCR-sequenced set comprised approximately 32 samples: some 19 Ad26.COV2.S vaccine recipients, 5 placebo recipients and 8 SARS-CoV-2 convalescent individuals.

V is clipped by 3 bases and J by 1 base, and the sequence between their germline boundaries is 3 bases long. Taken from cysteine to phenylalanine, the CDR3 has 13 residues. Only the CDR3 DNA stays, 39 bases, in frame from base 1. The germline V gene gives CDR1 as KGHSH and CDR2 as LQKENI. The treatment or condition label corresponds to: roughly 19 received Ad26.COV2.S at low or high dose, single or two shots; about 5 received placebo; per-sample allocation not given. For vaccine and placebo recipients, the sequenced repertoires came from samples collected on day 63 after the first injection. Cohort 1b enrolled roughly 25 adults aged 18-55 years at a single site in Boston, USA, between 29 July and 7 August 2020. As a vaccine, Ad26.COV2.S was a replication-incompetent adenovirus type 26 vector that expressed a prefusion-stabilized SARS-CoV-2 spike protein derived from the original Wuhan strain. The immunoSEQ Assay was used to sequence TCRbeta CDR3 regions. After extraction, genomic DNA underwent amplification by bias-controlled multiplex PCR, followed by high-throughput sequencing. In the paper's pipeline: To quantify the absolute abundance of every unique TCRbeta CDR3 region, sequences were collapsed and filtered. Usable DNA was measured by amplifying reference genes present in all nucleated cells, and TCRbeta template counts were normalized to that usable DNA to estimate T cell fraction. Repertoire TCRs were annotated as SARS-CoV-2-specific by exact matching of V gene, CDR3 amino acid sequence and J gene to a known reactive TCR set. The reference SARS-CoV-2 TCR set came from MIRA and was filtered for enrichment in COVID-19-positive ImmuneCODE repertoires, removing public or cross-reactive TCRs. Based on the MIRA antigens, annotated TCRs were further analysed at the level of specific ORF or position within ORF. Breadth was defined as the number of annotated unique rearrangements divided by the total number of unique productive rearrangements, and depth was defined as the summed frequency of the annotated unique rearrangements. TCR breadth was compared between groups using two-sided Wilcoxon rank-sum tests. In its TCRdb copy, this immuneACCESS table keeps in-frame sequences only and misses some clones. Where compared with another copy, unresolved V genes explain less than half of these, and the others have no known cause. The V and J calls and the clone size are those of that table, but D and trimming were determined from the DNA. Across this sample there are 350,000 to 450,000 clones, with roughly 85% seen only once. Jointly, the top ten make up roughly 3.3% of the sample.

What the research found in general, with its limitations: Vaccine and placebo recipients had similar non-spike TCR breadth, a finding consistent with the vaccine containing only spike. The authors noted that total T cell responses may have been underestimated by the TCR breadth and depth analyses. The study was not powered for comparison of responses between vaccine doses or regimens. Higher spike-specific TCR breadth was observed in Ad26.COV2.S recipients than in placebo recipients (P = 0.0014). Substantial breadth of spike-specific CD8+ and CD4+ T cell responses was reported after vaccination.

This sequence originates from a person aged 18-60 years who received the Ad26.COV2.S COVID-19 vaccine or a placebo. The chain links TRBV18 with TRBJ2-2, with no confident D gene call. The sequencing used peripheral blood, collected in a trial of Ad26.COV2.S vaccine versus placebo. The CDR3 reads CASSPMNTGELFF. The sequenced DNA: TGTGCCAGCTCACCGATGAACACCGGGGAGCTGTTTTTT.